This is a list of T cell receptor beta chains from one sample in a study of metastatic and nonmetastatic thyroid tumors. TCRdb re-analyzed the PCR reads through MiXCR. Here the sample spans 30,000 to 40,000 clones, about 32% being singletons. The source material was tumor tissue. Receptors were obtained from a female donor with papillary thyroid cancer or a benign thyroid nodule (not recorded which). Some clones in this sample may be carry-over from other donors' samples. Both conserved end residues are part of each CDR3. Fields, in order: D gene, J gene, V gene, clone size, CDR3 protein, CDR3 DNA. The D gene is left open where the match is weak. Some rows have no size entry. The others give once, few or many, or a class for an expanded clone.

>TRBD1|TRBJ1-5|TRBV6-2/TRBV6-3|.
CASSPHGQGGQPQHF
TGTGCCAGCAGTCCCCACGGACAGGGAGGCCAGCCCCAGCATTTT
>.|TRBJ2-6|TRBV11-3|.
CASSLRRSGANVLTF
TGTGCCAGCAGCTTACGGCGCTCTGGGGCCAACGTCCTGACTTTC
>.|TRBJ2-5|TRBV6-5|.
CVSSGQQETQYF
TGTGTCAGCAGCGGTCAACAAGAGACCCAGTACTTC
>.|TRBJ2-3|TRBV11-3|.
CASSGPHSTDTQYF
TGTGCCAGCAGCGGTCCCCATAGCACAGATACGCAGTATTTT
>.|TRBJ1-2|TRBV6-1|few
CASSESVTGDYGYTF
TGTGCCAGCAGTGAAAGTGTGACAGGTGACTATGGCTACACCTTC
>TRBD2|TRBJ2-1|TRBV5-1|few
CASSSSLLASGVGYNEQFF
TGCGCCAGCAGCTCCTCCCTACTGGCTAGCGGGGTGGGATACAATGAGCAGTTCTTC
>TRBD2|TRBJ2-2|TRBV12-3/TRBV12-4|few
CASSPSFSGPTGELFF
TGTGCCAGCAGTCCTTCCTTTAGCGGGCCCACCGGGGAGCTGTTTTTT
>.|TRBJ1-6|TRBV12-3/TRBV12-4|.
CVSSYRINSPLHF
TGTGTCAGCAGTTACAGAATTAATTCACCCCTCCACTTT
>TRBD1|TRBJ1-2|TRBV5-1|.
CASSLIVGQGQGYTF
TGCGCCAGCAGCTTGATAGTGGGACAGGGGCAAGGCTACACCTTC
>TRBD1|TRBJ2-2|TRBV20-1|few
CSARKTGLNTGELFF
TGCAGTGCTAGGAAGACAGGGTTGAACACCGGGGAGCTGTTTTTT
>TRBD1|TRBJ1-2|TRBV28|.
CASSQGQGEVYGYTF
TGTGCCAGCAGTCAGGGACAGGGGGAGGTCTATGGCTACACCTTC
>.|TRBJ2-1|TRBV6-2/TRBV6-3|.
CASSYSSAVPEQFF
TGTGCCAGCAGTTACTCCTCGGCCGTTCCTGAGCAGTTCTTC
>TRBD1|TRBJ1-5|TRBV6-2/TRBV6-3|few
CASSYNSPRQGKDQPQHF
TGTGCCAGCAGTTATAATAGCCCGCGACAGGGGAAGGATCAGCCCCAGCATTTT
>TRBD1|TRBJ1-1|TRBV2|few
CASSERGNRGAFF
TGTGCCAGCAGTGAAAGGGGGAACAGGGGTGCTTTCTTT
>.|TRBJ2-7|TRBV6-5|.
CASSYSGVGYEQYF
TGTGCCAGCAGTTACTCGGGGGTAGGCTACGAGCAGTACTTC
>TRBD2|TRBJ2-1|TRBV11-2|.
CASSPRTSGRGNEQFF
TGTGCCAGCAGCCCCAGGACTAGCGGGAGGGGAAATGAGCAGTTCTTC
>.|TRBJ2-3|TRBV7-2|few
CASSLYTDTQYF
TGTGCCAGCAGCTTGTACACAGATACGCAGTATTTT
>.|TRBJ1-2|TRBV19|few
CASSGRETHLGYTF
TGTGCCAGTTCCGGACGGGAGACCCACCTAGGCTACACCTTC